What follows are 9 T cell receptor beta chains derived from one specimen sequenced in a study of T cells in Graves' hyperthyroidism and ophthalmopathy. RNA transcripts yielded amplified TCR beta CDR3 regions. RT-PCR in the first round (using the HTBI primer set) targeted the TCR CDR3. TCRdb redid the calling of the multiplex PCR reads with MiXCR, one entry per CDR3 protein. The data hold 350,000 to 400,000 distinct CDR3 sequences, with 15% observed a single time. The sequencing sample was made of blood. All receptors come from a young woman with Graves' hyperthyroidism.

A few counts support this clonotype. The V gene is TRBV28, the J gene TRBJ1-2; TRBD1 matches at 7 bases. The CDR3 runs to 12 residues. Per the germline V gene, CDR1 is MDHEN and CDR2 is SYDVKM. The V gene end was trimmed by 5 bases and the J gene end by 5 bases; junction bases not matched to a gene: 2. CDR3 bases: TGTGCCAGCAGTACAGGGGAATATGGCTACACCTTC. Translation: CASSTGEYGYTF.

V gene TRBV5-6 combines with J gene TRBJ2-7, with D unresolved. The V gene lost 0 bases and the J gene lost 3 bases, with 4 bases spanning the gap. This CDR3 is 12 amino acids long. Germline lookup yields CDR1 SGHDT and CDR2 YYEEEE. CDR3 residues: CASSLDDYEQYF. The CDR3 nucleotides read TGTGCCAGCAGCTTGGATGACTACGAGCAGTACTTC.

This clonotype has a count of ten or more. This chain uses TRBV28 with TRBJ2-1; 13 nucleotides line up with TRBD2. CDR1 and CDR2 (germline): MDHEN, SYDVKM. This CDR3 spans 17 amino acids. The V segment lost 2 bases and the J segment 7 bases; nucleotides outside the gene matches: 8. CDR3 residues: CASSLGGLAGDINEQFF. CDR3 coding DNA: TGTGCCAGCAGTTTAGGAGGACTAGCGGGAGATATAAATGAGCAGTTCTTC.

The V call is TRBV5-6, the J call TRBJ2-5; D is unresolved. The CDR3 totals 15 residues. Deletions cut 0 bases from V and 3 bases from J, with 12 bases between. Per germline, CDR1 SGHDT and CDR2 YYEEEE. CDR3 sequence reads: CASSLVPGSKETQYF. The CDR3, as DNA: TGTGCCAGCAGCTTGGTTCCGGGTTCTAAAGAGACCCAGTACTTC.

This clonotype has more than one count but fewer than ten. The chain couples TRBV24-1 to TRBJ1-4; D unresolved. Germline V gene sequence: CDR1 KGHDR, CDR2 SFDVKD. CDR3 length equals 13 residues. The V end lost 12 bases, the J end lost 7 bases, and 17 bases lay between the germline ends. CDR3 bases: TGTGCCCCCCCTTTGCAGGTGCGTGAAAAACTGTTTTTT. It specifies CAPPLQVREKLFF.

This clonotype was picked up many times. The chain is built from TRBV18 and TRBJ2-1, with D unresolved. The CDR3 has 13 amino acids. CDR1 and CDR2 (germline): KGHSH, LQKENI. Deletions cut 2 bases from V and 4 bases from J, with 6 bases between. The CDR3: CASSPGRYNEQFF. As DNA, the CDR3 is TGTGCCAGCTCACCAGGACGGTACAATGAGCAGTTCTTC.

This clonotype was recorded many times. The V and J genes are TRBV20-1 and TRBJ1-5; D is unclear. V was shortened by 5 bases and J by 5 bases, with 7 bases between the two germline ends. This CDR3 is built from 11 residues. Germline loops: CDR1 DFQATT, CDR2 SNEGSKA (reference sequence). This CDR3 is CSAQGDQPQHF. The CDR3 DNA reads as TGCAGTGCTCAAGGTGATCAGCCCCAGCATTTT.

At least ten counts were recorded for this clonotype. CDR3 in amino acids: CASSIDGTSTDTQYF. CDR3 in DNA: TGTGCCAGCAGCATAGACGGGACGAGCACAGATACGCAGTATTTT. The chain uses TRBV7-2 and TRBJ2-3; D may be TRBD1 or TRBD2 (5 bases each). V was trimmed by 5 bases and J by 0 bases, leaving 12 bases between them. The CDR3 is 15 amino acids. The germline V gene encodes CDR1 SGHTA and CDR2 FQGNSA.

The chain employs TRBV7-3 and TRBJ2-7; 8 nucleotides match TRBD1. Unmatched junction bases numbered 9, after V lost 3 bases and J lost 5 bases. The CDR3 spans 15 residues. The V gene's germline CDR1 is SGHTA and CDR2 FQGTGA. The CDR3, as DNA: TGTGCCAGCAGCTTCGCTGGACAGGGACTGGACGAGCAGTACTTC. Protein product: CASSFAGQGLDEQYF.